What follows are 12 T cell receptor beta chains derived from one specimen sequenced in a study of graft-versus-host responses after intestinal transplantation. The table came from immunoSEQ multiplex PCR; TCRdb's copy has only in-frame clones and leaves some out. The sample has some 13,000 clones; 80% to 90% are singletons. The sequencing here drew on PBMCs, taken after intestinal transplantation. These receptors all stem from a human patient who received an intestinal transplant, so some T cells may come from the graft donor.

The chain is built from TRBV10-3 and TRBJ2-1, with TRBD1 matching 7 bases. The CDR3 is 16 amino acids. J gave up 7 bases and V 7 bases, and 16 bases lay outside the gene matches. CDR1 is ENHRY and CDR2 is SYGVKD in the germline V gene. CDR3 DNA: TGTGCCATCACCAGAGACAGGGCCCCGACCTTGAATGAGCAGTTCTTC. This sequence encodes CAITRDRAPTLNEQFF.

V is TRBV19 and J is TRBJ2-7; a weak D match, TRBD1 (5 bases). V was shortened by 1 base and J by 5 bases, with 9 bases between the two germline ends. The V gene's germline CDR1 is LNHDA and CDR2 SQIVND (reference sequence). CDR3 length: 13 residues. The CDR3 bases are TGTGCCAGTAGTATAGGGGGCCGGGACGAGCAGTACTTC. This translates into CASSIGGRDEQYF. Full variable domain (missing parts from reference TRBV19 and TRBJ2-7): DGGITQSPKYLFRKEGQNVTLSCEQNLNHDAMYWYRQDPGQGLRLIYYSQIVNDFQKGDIAEGYSVSREKKESFPLTVTSAQKNPTAFYLCASSIGGRDEQYFGPGTRLTVT.

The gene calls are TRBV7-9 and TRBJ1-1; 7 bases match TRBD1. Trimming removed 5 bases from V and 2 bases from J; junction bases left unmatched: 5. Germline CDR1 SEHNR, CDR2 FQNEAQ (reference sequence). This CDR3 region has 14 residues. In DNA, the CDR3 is TGTGCCAGCAGCACGGGACAGATAAACACTGAAGCTTTCTTT. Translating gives CASSTGQINTEAFF.

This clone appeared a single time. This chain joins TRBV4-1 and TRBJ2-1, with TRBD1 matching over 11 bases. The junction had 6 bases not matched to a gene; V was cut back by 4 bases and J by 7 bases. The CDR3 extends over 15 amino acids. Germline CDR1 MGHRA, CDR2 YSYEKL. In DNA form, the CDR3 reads TGCGCCAGCAGCCCCCGGGACAGGGGGAGAAATGAGCAGTTCTTC. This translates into CASSPRDRGRNEQFF.

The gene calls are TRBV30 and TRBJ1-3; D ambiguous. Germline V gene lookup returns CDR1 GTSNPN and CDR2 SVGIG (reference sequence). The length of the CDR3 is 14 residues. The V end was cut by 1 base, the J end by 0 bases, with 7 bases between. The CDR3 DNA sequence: TGTGCCTGGAGTGAGGGTTACTCTGGAAACACCATATATTTT. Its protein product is CAWSEGYSGNTIYF.

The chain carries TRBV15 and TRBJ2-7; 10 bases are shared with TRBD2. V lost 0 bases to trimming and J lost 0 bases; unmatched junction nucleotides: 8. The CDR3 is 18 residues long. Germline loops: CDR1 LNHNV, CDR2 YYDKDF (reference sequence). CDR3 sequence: CATSREYSGRGYSYEQYF. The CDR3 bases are TGTGCCACCAGCAGAGAGTACAGCGGGAGGGGCTACTCCTACGAGCAGTACTTC.

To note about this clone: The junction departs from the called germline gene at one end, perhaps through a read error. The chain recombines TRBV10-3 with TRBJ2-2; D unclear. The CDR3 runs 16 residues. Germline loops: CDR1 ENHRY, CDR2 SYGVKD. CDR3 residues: CAISESSRANTGELFF. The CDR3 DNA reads TGTGCCATCAGTGAGTCCAGTAGGGCGAATACCGGGGAGCTGTTTTTT.

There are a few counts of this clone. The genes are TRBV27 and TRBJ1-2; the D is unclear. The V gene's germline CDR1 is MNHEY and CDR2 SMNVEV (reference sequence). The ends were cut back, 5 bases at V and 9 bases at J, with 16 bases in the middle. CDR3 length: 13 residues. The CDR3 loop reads CASSEKGTWSYTF. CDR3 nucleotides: TGTGCCAGCAGTGAAAAGGGAACATGGAGCTACACCTTC.

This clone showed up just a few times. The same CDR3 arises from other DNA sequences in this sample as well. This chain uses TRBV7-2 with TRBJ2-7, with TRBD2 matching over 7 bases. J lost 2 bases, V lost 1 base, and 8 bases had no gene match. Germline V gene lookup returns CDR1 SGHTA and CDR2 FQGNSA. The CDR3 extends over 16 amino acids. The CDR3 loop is CASSLGKTSRAYEQYF. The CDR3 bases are TGTGCCAGCAGCTTAGGAAAGACTAGCAGGGCCTACGAGCAGTACTTC.

CDR3 sequence: CASSQEGLLGNTIYF. The CDR3, as DNA: TGCGCCAGCAGCCAAGAGGGACTTTTGGGAAACACCATATATTTT. The gene calls are TRBV4-1 and TRBJ1-3; D possibly corresponds to TRBD1 (5 bases). CDR3 length: 15 residues. V lost 0 bases and J lost 4, with 10 bases in between. Germline CDR1 MGHRA, CDR2 YSYEKL.

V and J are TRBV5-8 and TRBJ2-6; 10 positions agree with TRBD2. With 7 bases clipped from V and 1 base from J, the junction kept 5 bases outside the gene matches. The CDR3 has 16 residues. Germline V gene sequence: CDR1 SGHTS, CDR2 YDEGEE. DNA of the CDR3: TGTGCCAGCGAAACTAGCGGGGTATCTGGGGCCAACGTCCTGACTTTC. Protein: CASETSGVSGANVLTF.

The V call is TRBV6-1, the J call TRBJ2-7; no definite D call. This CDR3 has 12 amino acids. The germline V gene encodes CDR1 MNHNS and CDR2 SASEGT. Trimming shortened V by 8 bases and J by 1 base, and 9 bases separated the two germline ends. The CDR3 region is CASGATSYEQYF. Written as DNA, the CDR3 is TGTGCCAGCGGAGCTACATCCTACGAGCAGTACTTC.